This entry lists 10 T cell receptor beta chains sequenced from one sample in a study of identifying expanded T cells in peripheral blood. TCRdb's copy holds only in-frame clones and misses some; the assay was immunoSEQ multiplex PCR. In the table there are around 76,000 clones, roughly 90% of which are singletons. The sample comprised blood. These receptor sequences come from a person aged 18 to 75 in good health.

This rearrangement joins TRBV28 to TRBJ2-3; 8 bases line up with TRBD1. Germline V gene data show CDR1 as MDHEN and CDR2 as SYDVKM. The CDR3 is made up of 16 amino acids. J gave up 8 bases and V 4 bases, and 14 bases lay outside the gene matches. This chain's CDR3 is CASSSRDRTGWVTQYF. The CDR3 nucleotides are TGTGCCAGCAGTTCCAGGGACAGGACAGGATGGGTTACGCAGTATTTT.

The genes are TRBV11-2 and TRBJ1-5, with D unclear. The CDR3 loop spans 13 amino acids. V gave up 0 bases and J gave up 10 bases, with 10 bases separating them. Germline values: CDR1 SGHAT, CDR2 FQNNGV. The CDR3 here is CASSLDVGTPQHF. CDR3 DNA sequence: TGTGCCAGCAGCTTAGATGTGGGTACTCCCCAGCATTTT.

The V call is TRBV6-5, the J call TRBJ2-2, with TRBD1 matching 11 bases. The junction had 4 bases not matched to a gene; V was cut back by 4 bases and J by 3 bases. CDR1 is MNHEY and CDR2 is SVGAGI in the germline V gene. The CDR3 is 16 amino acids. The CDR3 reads CASSSPGQGDTGELFF. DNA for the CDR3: TGTGCCAGCAGTTCACCGGGACAGGGGGACACCGGGGAGCTGTTTTTT.

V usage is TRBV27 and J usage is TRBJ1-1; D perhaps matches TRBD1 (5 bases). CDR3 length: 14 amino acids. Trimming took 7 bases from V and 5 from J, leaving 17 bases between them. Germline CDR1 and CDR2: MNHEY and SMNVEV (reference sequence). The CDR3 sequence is CASKGRGEVTEAFF. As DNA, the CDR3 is TGTGCCAGCAAGGGAAGGGGCGAGGTGACTGAAGCTTTCTTT.

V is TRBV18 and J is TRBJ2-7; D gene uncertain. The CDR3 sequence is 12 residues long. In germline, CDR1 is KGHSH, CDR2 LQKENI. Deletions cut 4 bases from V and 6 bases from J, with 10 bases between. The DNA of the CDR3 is TGTGCCAGCTCACGTCAAGTGGGCGAGCAGTACTTC. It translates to CASSRQVGEQYF.

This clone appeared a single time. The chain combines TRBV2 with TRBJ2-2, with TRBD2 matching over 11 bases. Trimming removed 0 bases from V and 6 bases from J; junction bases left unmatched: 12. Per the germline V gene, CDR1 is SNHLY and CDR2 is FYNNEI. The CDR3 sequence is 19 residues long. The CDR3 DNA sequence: TGTGCCAGCAGTGAAGCGCTGGTAGCGGGGGGGCCATGGTCCGGGGAGCTGTTTTTT. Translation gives CASSEALVAGGPWSGELFF.

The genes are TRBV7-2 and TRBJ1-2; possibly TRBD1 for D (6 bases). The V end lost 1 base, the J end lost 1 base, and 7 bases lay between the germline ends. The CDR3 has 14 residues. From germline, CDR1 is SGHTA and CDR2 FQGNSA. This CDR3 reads CASSLDRVNYGYTF. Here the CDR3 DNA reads TGTGCCAGCAGCTTAGACAGGGTTAACTATGGCTACACCTTC. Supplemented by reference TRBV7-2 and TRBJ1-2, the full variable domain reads GAGVSQSPSNKVTEKGKDVELRCDPISGHTALYWYRQSLGQGLEFLIYFQGNSAPDKSGLPSDRFSAERTGGSVSTLTIQRTQQEDSAVYLCASSLDRVNYGYTFGSGTRLTVV.

This chain's CDR3 is CARPQGSNTGELFF. The CDR3 coding sequence is TGTGCCCGTCCACAGGGATCGAACACCGGGGAGCTGTTTTTT. V is TRBV2 and J is TRBJ2-2; perhaps TRBD1 as D (6 bases). Germline V gene sequence: CDR1 SNHLY, CDR2 FYNNEI. This CDR3 has 14 residues. V shed 11 bases and J shed 0 bases, with 13 bases lying between them.

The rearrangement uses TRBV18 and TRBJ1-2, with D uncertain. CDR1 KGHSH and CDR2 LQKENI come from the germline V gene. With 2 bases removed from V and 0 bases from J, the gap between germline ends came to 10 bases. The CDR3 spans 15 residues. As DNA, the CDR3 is TGTGCCAGCTCACCATCAGAGGGTTCTAACTATGGCTACACCTTC. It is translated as CASSPSEGSNYGYTF.

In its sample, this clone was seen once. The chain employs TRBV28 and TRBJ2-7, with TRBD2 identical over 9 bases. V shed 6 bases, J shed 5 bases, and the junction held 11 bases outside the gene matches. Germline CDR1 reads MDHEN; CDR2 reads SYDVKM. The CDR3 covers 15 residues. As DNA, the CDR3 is TGTGCCAGCAGCCCGGGGAACGGCGGGGGGGACGAGCAGTACTTC. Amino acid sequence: CASSPGNGGGDEQYF.